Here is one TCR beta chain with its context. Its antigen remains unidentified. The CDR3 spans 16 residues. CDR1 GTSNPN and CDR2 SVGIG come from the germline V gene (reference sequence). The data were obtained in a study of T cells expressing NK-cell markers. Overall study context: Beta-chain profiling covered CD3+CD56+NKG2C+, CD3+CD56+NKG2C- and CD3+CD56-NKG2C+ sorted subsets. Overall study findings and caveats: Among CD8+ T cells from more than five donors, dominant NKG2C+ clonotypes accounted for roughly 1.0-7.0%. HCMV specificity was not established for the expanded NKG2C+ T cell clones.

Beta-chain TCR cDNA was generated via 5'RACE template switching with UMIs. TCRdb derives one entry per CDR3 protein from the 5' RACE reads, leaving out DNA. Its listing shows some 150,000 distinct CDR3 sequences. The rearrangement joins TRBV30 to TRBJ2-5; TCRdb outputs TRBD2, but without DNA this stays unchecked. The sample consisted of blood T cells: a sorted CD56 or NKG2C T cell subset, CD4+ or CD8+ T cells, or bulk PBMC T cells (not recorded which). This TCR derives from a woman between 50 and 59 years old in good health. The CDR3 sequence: CAWSEPTTAPQETQYF.